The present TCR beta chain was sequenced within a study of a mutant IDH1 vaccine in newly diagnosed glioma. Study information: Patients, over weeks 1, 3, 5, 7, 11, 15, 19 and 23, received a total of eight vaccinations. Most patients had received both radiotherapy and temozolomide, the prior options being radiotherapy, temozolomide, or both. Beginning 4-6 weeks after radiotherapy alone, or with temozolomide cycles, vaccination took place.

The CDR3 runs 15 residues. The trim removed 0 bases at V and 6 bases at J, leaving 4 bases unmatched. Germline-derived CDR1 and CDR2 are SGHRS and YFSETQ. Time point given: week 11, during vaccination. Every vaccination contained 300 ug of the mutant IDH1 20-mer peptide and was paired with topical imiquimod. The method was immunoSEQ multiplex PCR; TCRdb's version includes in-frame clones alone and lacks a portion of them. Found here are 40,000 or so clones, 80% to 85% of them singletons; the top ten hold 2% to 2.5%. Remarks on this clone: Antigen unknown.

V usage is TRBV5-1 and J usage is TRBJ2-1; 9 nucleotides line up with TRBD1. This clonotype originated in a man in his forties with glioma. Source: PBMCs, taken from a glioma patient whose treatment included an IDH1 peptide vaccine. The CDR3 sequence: CASSLVGDRANEQFF. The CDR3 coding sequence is TGCGCCAGCAGCTTGGTCGGGGACAGGGCCAATGAGCAGTTCTTC.